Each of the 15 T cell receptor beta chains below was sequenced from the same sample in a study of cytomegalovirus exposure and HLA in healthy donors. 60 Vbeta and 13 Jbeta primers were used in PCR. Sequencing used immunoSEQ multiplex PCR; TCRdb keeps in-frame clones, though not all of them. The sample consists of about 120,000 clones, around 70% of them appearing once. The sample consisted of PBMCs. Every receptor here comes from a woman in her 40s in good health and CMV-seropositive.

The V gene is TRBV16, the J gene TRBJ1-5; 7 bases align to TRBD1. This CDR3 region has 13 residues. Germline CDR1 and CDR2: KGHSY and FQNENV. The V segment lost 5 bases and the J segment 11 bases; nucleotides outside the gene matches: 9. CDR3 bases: TGTGCCAGCAGCTACGGACAGGATGGTTCCCAGCATTTT. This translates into CASSYGQDGSQHF.

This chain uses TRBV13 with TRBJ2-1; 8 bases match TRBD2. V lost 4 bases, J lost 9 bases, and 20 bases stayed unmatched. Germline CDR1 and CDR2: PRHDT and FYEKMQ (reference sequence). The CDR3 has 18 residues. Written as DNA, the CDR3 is TGTGCCAGCAGCTCGGGGGGGCAACAGTACCCTTGGGCGGGTGAGCAGTTCTTC. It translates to CASSSGGQQYPWAGEQFF.

CDR3 nucleotide sequence: TGCAGCGTTGGAAGGGGACACTCGAACACCGGGGAGCTGTTTTTT. This encodes CSVGRGHSNTGELFF. The chain carries TRBV29-1 and TRBJ2-2; weak D call: TRBD1 (6 bases). Per the germline V gene, CDR1 is SQVTM and CDR2 is ANQGSEA. The length of the CDR3 is 15 residues. Trimming stripped 4 bases from V and 0 bases from J, with 12 bases between.

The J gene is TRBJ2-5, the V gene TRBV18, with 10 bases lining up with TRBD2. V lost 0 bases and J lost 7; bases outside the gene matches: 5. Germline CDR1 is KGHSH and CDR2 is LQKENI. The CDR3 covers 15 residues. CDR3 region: CASSPPLAGAGTQYF. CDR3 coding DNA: TGTGCCAGCTCACCACCCCTAGCGGGGGCGGGGACCCAGTACTTC. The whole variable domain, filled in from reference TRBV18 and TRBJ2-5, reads NAGVMQNPRHLVRRRGQEARLRCSPMKGHSHVYWYRQLPEEGLKFMVYLQKENIIDESGMPKERFSAEFPKEGPSILRIQQVVRGDSAAYFCASSPPLAGAGTQYFGPGTRLLVL.

The CDR3 nucleotides are TGTGCCAGCAGCTTAGGTAGGGGGTCAGGAGATGGCTACACCTTC. It codes for CASSLGRGSGDGYTF. This chain connects TRBV7-2 to TRBJ1-2; a weak D match, TRBD1 (6 bases). CDR3 size: 15 residues. With 1 base removed from V and 6 bases from J, the gap between germline ends came to 15 bases. In germline, CDR1 is SGHTA, CDR2 FQGNSA.

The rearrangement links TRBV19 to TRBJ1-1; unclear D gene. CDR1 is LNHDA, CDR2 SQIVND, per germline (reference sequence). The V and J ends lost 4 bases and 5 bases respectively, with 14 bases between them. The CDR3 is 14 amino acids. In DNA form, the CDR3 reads TGTGCCAGTAGTAGTGGTTGGTCGGGAACTGAAGCTTTCTTT. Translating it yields CASSSGWSGTEAFF. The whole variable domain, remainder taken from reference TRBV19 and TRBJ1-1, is DGGITQSPKYLFRKEGQNVTLSCEQNLNHDAMYWYRQDPGQGLRLIYYSQIVNDFQKGDIAEGYSVSREKKESFPLTVTSAQKNPTAFYLCASSSGWSGTEAFFGQGTRLTVV.

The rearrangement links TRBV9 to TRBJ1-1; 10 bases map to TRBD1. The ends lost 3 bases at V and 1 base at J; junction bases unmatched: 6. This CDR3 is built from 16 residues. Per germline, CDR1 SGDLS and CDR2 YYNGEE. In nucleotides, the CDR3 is TGTGCCAGCAGCGCTAGACAGGGGGCCCCGAACACTGAAGCTTTCTTT. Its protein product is CASSARQGAPNTEAFF.

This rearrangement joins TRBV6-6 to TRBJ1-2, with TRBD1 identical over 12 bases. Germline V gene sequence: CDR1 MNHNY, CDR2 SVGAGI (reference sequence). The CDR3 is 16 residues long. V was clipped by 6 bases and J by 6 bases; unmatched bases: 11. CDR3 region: CASSPFPGQGADGYTF. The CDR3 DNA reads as TGTGCCAGCAGCCCCTTCCCGGGACAGGGGGCGGATGGCTACACCTTC.

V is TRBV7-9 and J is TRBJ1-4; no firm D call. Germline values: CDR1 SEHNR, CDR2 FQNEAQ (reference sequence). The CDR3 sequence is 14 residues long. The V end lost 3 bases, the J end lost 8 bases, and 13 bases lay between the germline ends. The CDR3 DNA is TGTGCCAGCAGCTTCATGGGCCCGGGGGAAAAACTGTTTTTT. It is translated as CASSFMGPGEKLFF.

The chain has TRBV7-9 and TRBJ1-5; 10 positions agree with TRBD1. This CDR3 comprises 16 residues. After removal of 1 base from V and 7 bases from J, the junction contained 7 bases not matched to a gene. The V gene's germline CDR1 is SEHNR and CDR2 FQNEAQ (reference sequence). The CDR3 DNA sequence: TGTGCCAGCAGCTTAGGTACCGGGACAGGGGACCAGCCCCAGCATTTT. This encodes CASSLGTGTGDQPQHF.

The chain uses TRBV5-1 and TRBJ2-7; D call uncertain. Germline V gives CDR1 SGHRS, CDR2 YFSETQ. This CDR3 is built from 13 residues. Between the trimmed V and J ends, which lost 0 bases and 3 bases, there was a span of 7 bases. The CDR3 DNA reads TGCGCCAGCAGCTTGGGGCGGAACTACGAGCAGTACTTC. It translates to CASSLGRNYEQYF.

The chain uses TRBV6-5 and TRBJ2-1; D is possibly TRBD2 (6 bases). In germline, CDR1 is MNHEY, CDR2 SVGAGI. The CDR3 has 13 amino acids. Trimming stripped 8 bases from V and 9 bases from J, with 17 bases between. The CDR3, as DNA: TGTGCCAGCTGGGACTCCTCGAGGGGTGAGCAGTTCTTC. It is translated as CASWDSSRGEQFF.

Here the CDR3 reads CASASRNEQFF. The DNA of the CDR3 is TGTGCCAGCGCCAGCAGGAATGAGCAGTTCTTC. The chain combines TRBV25-1 with TRBJ2-1; no clear D. Looked up from germline, CDR1 is MGHDK and CDR2 is SYGVNS. CDR3 length equals 11 residues. V lost 8 bases and J lost 7, with 9 bases in between.

The CDR3 DNA reads TGTGCCAGCAGCGAGCCCGGGACAGGAGACACTGAAGCTTTCTTT. Encoded protein: CASSEPGTGDTEAFF. This sequence joins TRBV7-2 and TRBJ1-1; TRBD1 matches at 8 bases. The CDR3 spans 15 residues. Germline loops: CDR1 SGHTA, CDR2 FQGNSA. After removal of 5 bases from V and 3 bases from J, the junction contained 8 bases not matched to a gene.

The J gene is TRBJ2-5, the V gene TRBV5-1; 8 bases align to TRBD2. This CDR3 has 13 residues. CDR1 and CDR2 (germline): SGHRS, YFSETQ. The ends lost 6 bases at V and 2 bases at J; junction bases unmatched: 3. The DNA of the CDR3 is TGCGCCAGCATGCGGGGGGAACAAGAGACCCAGTACTTC. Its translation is CASMRGEQETQYF.